This is a list of T cell receptor beta chains from one sample in a study of cytomegalovirus exposure and HLA in healthy donors. The repertoire was sequenced with immunoSEQ multiplex PCR; TCRdb's copy has only in-frame clones and lacks some. Here the sample spans around 190,000 clones, more than 75% being singletons. Material: PBMCs. Receptor source: a woman aged 45-60 years in good health and CMV-seronegative. The CDR3 runs from the conserved cysteine through the conserved F or W. The D gene is left open where the match is weak. Some rows have no size entry. The others give once, few or many, or a class for an expanded clone.

abundance	v_gene	d_gene	j_gene	CDR3nt	CDR3aa
once	TRBV28	TRBD2	TRBJ2-6	TGTGCCAGCAGTCTGCGACTAGCGGGAGCTGGGGCCAACGTCCTGACTTTC	CASSLRLAGAGANVLTF
-	TRBV19	-	TRBJ1-5	TGTGCCAGTAGTATCAAGACAGGCTATCAGCCCCAGCATTTT	CASSIKTGYQPQHF
-	TRBV7-9	TRBD1	TRBJ2-3	TGTGCCAGCAGCTTAGAGACAGGGGATACGCAGTATTTT	CASSLETGDTQYF
-	TRBV12-5	TRBD2	TRBJ2-5	TGTGCTAGTGGTTTGGTACTGGGTAGCGGGGGGGTGACCCAGTACTTC	CASGLVLGSGGVTQYF
-	TRBV9	TRBD2	TRBJ2-1	TGTGCCAGCAGCGTAGGGAGCGGGGGCTCCTACAATGAGCAGTTCTTC	CASSVGSGGSYNEQFF
-	TRBV10-3	TRBD2	TRBJ2-7	TGTGCCATCAGTCGGACTAGCGGGATCTACGAGCAGTACTTC	CAISRTSGIYEQYF
-	TRBV18	-	TRBJ1-2	TGTGCCAGCTCACCGCAGGGGATCGACTATGGCTACACCTTC	CASSPQGIDYGYTF
-	TRBV5-1	-	TRBJ1-2	TGCGCCAGCAGCTTGGACGGGAACTATGGCTACACCTTC	CASSLDGNYGYTF
-	TRBV5-4	TRBD1	TRBJ1-3	TGTGCCAGCAGCTTGTACCCTCCGGGACAGCGCTCTGGAAACACCATATATTTT	CASSLYPPGQRSGNTIYF
few	TRBV7-6	TRBD1	TRBJ1-1	TGTGCCAGCAGCTTAGCTCCCGGACAGGGCACTGAAGCTTTCTTT	CASSLAPGQGTEAFF
-	TRBV2	-	TRBJ2-3	TGTGCCAGCAGGCGGAGGGCCACAGATACGCAGTATTTT	CASRRRATDTQYF
few	TRBV5-1	-	TRBJ1-4	TGCGCCAGCAGCTTGGCCAGGACGGGAGGTGAAAAACTGTTTTTT	CASSLARTGGEKLFF
-	TRBV6-6	-	TRBJ1-1	TGTGCCAGCAAACCTGCGCGCCAGCGGGGGACTGAAGCTTTCTTT	CASKPARQRGTEAFF
-	TRBV7-2	TRBD2	TRBJ2-1	TGTGCCAGCAAGTACGGGACTAGCGGGTACAATGAGCAGTTCTTC	CASKYGTSGYNEQFF
once	TRBV28	TRBD1	TRBJ1-2	TGTGCCAGCAGTTTAGCGACAGGGACCTATGGCTACACCTTC	CASSLATGTYGYTF
-	TRBV27	-	TRBJ2-2	TGTGCCAGCAGTTTAGGTCTACAGGGTCGGATCGGGGAGCTGTTTTTT	CASSLGLQGRIGELFF
-	TRBV5-1	-	TRBJ2-1	TGCGCCAGCAGCTTGGGCTTGGGGGCGAACAATGAGCAGTTCTTC	CASSLGLGANNEQFF
-	TRBV7-2	-	TRBJ2-5	TGTGCCAGCAGCTTAGCTGGAGCGGCGGGAAAAGAGACCCAGTACTTC	CASSLAGAAGKETQYF
-	TRBV7-2	TRBD1	TRBJ1-2	TGTGCCAGCAGCTCCGCTCTTACAGGGGGCTATGGCTACACCTTC	CASSSALTGGYGYTF
-	TRBV7-9	TRBD2	TRBJ2-1	TGTGCCAGCAGCTCCCGGACTAGCGGGAGAAATAGAGAGCAGTTCTTC	CASSSRTSGRNREQFF
-	TRBV5-1	TRBD1	TRBJ1-1	TGCGCCAGCAGCTGGGGACAGGGGGCCGGGAGGACTGAAGCTTTCTTT	CASSWGQGAGRTEAFF
-	TRBV7-6	TRBD1	TRBJ2-7	TGTGCCAGCAGCTTATGGGACAGCCGGGACGAGCAGTACTTC	CASSLWDSRDEQYF
once	TRBV19	TRBD1	TRBJ1-2	TGTGCCAGTAGTTTGCAGACAGGGCTTTCAGTAGGCTACACCTTC	CASSLQTGLSVGYTF
-	TRBV25-1	-	TRBJ2-2	TGTGCCAGCAGAAACTCCGGGGAGCTGTTTTTT	CASRNSGELFF
once	TRBV6-5	-	TRBJ1-1	TGTGCCAGCAGTTCAGGGGCTAACACTGAAGCTTTCTTT	CASSSGANTEAFF
once	TRBV4-2	-	TRBJ1-6	TGTGCCAGCAGCCAAGAGGCCAATAATTCACCCCTCCACTTT	CASSQEANNSPLHF
-	TRBV5-1	-	TRBJ1-5	TGCGCCAGCAGCTTGGACTCAAATCAGCCCCAGCATTTT	CASSLDSNQPQHF
-	TRBV18	-	TRBJ2-7	TGTGCCAGCTCACCAACCAATATCGCGGACAGACCCTACGAGCAGTACTTC	CASSPTNIADRPYEQYF